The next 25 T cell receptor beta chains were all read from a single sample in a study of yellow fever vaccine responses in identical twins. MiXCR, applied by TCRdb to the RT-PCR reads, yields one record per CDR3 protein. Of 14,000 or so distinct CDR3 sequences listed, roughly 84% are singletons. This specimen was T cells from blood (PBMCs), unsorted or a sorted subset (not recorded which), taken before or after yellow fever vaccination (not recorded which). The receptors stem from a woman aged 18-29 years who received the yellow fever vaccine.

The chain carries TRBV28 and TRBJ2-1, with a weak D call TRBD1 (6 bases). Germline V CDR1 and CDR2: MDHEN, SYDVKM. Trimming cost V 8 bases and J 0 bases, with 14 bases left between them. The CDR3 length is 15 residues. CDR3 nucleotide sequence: TGTGCCAGCGGAAACCGGGACAACTCCTACAATGAGCAGTTCTTC. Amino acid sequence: CASGNRDNSYNEQFF.

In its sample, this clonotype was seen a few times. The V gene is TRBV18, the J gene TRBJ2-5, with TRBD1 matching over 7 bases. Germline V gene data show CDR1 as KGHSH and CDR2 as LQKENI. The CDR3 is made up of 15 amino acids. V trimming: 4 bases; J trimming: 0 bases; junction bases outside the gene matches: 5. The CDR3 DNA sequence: TGTGCCAGCTCACAACAACAGGGGAACCAAGAGACCCAGTACTTC. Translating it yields CASSQQQGNQETQYF.

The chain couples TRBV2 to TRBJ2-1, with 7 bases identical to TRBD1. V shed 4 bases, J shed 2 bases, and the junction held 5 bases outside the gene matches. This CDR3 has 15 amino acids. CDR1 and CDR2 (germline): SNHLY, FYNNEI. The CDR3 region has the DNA TGTGCCAGCAGTGTTGACAGGGCGACCTACAATGAGCAGTTCTTC. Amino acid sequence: CASSVDRATYNEQFF.

CDR3 region: CASSPGYMNTEAFF. For the CDR3, the DNA is TGTGCCAGCAGCCCAGGTTACATGAACACTGAAGCTTTCTTT. The chain recombines TRBV11-1 with TRBJ1-1; D gene ambiguous. CDR1 and CDR2 (germline): SGHAT, FQDESV (reference sequence). This CDR3 has 14 amino acids. The V gene lost 5 bases and the J gene lost 0 bases, with 10 bases spanning the gap.

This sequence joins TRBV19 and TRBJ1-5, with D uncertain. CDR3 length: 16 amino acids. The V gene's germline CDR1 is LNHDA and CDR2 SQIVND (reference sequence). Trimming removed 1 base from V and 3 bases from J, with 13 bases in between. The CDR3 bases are TGTGCCAGTAGTATAGCCCCCTCGGGAATCAATCAGCCCCAGCATTTT. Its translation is CASSIAPSGINQPQHF.

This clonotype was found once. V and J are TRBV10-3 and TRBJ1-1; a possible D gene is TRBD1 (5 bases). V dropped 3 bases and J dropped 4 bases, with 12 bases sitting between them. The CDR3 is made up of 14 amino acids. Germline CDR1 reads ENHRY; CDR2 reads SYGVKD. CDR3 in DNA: TGTGCCATCAGTGATCGGGGGGGGAGCACTGAAGCTTTCTTT. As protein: CAISDRGGSTEAFF.

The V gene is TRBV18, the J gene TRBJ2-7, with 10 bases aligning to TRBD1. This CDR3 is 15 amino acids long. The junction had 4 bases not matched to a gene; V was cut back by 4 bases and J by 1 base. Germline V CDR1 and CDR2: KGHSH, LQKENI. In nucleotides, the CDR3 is TGTGCCAGCTCACGAGGGACAGGGGAGTCCTACGAGCAGTACGTC. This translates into CASSRGTGESYEQYV.

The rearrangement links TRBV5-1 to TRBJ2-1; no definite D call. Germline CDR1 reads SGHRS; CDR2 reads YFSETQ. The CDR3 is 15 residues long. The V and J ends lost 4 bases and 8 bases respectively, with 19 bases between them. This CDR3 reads CASSHNRLDRDEQFF. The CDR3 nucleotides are TGCGCCAGCAGCCACAATCGCCTAGATCGCGATGAGCAGTTCTTC.

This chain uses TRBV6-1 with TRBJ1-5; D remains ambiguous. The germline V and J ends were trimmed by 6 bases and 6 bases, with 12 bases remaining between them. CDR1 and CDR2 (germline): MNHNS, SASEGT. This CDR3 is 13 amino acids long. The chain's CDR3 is CASSKEAGQPQHF. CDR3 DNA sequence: TGTGCCAGCAGCAAAGAGGCGGGTCAGCCCCAGCATTTT.

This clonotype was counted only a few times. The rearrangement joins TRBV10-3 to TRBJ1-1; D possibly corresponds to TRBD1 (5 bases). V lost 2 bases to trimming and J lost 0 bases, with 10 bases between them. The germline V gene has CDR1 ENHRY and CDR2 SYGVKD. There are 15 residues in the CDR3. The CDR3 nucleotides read TGTGCCATCAGTGAGCCGCCAGGGATGAACACTGAAGCTTTCTTT. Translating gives CAISEPPGMNTEAFF.

The CDR3 is CSGGGLYGYTF. In nucleotides, the CDR3 is TGCAGTGGCGGAGGACTCTATGGCTACACCTTC. This sequence joins TRBV20-1 and TRBJ1-2, with D unclear. Per the germline V gene, CDR1 is DFQATT and CDR2 is SNEGSKA (reference sequence). CDR3 length: 11 amino acids. V gave up 7 bases and J gave up 4 bases, with 10 bases separating them.

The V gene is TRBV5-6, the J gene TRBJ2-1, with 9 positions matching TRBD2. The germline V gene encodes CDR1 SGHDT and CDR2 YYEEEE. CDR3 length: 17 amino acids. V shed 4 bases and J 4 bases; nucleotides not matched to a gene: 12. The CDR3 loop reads CASSGSWLAGRYNEQFF. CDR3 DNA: TGTGCCAGCAGCGGCAGTTGGCTAGCGGGGCGATACAATGAGCAGTTCTTC.

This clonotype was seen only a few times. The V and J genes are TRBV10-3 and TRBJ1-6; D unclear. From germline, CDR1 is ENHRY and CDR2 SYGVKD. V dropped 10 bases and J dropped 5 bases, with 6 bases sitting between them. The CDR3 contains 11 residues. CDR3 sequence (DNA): TGTGCCACCCTAAATAATTCACCCCTCCACTTT. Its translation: CATLNNSPLHF.

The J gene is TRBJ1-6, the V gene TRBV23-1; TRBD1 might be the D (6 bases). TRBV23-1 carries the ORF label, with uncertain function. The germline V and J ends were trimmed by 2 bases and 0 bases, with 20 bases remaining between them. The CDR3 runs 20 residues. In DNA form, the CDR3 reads TGCGCCAGCAGTCAACCAATCGGGGGCCCCCTTTTCTCCTATAATTCACCCCTCCACTTT. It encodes CASSQPIGGPLFSYNSPLHF.

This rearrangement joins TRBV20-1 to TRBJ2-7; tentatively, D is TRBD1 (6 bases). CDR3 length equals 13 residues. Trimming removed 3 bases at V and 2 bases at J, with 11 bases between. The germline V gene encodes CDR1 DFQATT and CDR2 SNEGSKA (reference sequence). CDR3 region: CSASRQVPYEQYF. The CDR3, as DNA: TGCAGTGCTAGCCGACAGGTTCCCTACGAGCAGTACTTC.

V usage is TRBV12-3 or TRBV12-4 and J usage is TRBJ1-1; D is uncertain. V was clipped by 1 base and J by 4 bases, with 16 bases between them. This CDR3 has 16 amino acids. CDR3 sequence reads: CASSLGYTRFFTEAFF. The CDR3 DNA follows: TGTGCCAGCAGTTTAGGGTACACACGGTTCTTCACTGAAGCTTTCTTT.

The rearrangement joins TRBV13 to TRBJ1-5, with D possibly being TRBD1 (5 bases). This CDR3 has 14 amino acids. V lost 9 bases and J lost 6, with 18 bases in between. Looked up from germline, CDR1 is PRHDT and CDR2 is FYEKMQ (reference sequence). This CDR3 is CASSGTGLFQPQHF. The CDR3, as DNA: TGTGCCAGTTCCGGGACGGGATTATTTCAGCCCCAGCATTTT.

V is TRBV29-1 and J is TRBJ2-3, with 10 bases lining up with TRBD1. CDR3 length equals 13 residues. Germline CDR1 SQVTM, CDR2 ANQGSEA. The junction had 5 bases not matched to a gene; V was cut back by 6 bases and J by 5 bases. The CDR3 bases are TGCAGCGTGGACAGGGGGGCGGAAGATACGCAGTATTTT. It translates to CSVDRGAEDTQYF.

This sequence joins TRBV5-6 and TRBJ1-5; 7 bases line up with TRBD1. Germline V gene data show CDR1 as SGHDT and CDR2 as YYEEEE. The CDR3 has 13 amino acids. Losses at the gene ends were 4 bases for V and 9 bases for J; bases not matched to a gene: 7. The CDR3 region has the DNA TGTGCCAGCAGCGGGAACAGGGGCTCGCCCCAGCATTTT. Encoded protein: CASSGNRGSPQHF.

CDR3 in amino acids: CASSQGTVTGYTF. CDR3 in DNA: TGTGCCAGCAGCCAGGGGACAGTTACAGGCTACACCTTC. The chain has TRBV6-1 and TRBJ1-2; 7 nucleotides match TRBD1. The CDR3 is 13 residues long. With V trimmed by 6 bases and J by 8 bases, 9 bases remained unmatched. Germline CDR1 and CDR2: MNHNS and SASEGT.

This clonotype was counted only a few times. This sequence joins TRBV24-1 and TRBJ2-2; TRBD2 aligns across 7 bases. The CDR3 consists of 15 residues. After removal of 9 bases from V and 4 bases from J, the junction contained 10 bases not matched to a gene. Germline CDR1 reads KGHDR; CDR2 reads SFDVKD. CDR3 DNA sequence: TGTGCCACCTCTGGCTGGGGACTACCCACCGGGGAGCTGTTTTTT. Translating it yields CATSGWGLPTGELFF.

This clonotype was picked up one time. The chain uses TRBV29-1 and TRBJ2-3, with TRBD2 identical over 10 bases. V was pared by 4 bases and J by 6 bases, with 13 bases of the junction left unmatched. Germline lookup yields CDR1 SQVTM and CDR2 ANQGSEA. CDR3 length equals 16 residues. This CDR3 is CSVGSGLAGVGDTQYF. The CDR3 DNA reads TGCAGCGTTGGATCGGGTCTAGCGGGAGTTGGCGATACGCAGTATTTT.

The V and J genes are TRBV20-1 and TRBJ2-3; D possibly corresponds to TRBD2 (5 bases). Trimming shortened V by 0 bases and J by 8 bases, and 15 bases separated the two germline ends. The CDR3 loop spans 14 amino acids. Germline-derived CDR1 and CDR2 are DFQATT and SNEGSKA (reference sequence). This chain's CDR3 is CSARDRLAMGTQYF. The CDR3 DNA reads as TGCAGTGCTAGAGATCGCCTAGCCATGGGTACGCAGTATTTT.

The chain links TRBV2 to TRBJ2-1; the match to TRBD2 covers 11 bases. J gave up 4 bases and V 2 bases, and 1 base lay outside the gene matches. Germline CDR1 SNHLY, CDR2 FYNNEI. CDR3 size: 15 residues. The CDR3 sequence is CASSELAGGYNEQFF. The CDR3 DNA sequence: TGTGCCAGCAGTGAACTAGCGGGAGGATACAATGAGCAGTTCTTC.

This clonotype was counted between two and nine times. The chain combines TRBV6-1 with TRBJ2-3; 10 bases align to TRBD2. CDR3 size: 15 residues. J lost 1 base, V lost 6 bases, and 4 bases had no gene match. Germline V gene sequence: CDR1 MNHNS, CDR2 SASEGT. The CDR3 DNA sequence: TGTGCCAGCAGCCGCCTAGCGGGAGGCACAGATACGCAGTATTTT. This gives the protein CASSRLAGGTDTQYF.